Each of the 22 T cell receptor beta chains below was sequenced from the same sample in a study of beta chain features in type 1 diabetes (dated by TCRdb to the late 2010s). The method behind the library was the immunoSEQ multiplex PCR assay. The High Capacity cDNA Reverse Transcription Kit was used to reverse transcribe all of the isolated RNA, meaning that expressed TCRB transcripts were what got sequenced. TCRdb retrieved this table from immuneACCESS and kept in-frame rearrangements only. Not all clones are present; in checked studies, unresolved V genes account for under half, and no reason is known for the remainder. The sample table holds about 140,000 clones, of which approximately 10% were seen once. Of the sample, about 0.6% is held by the ten largest clones. The specimen sequenced was central memory CD4+ T cells from blood. Source of these receptors: a woman in her forties in good health.

The chain employs TRBV4-1 and TRBJ2-2; TRBD1 is a possible D gene (5 bases). CDR3 length equals 15 residues. Germline lookup yields CDR1 MGHRA and CDR2 YSYEKL. The V gene lost 4 bases and the J gene lost 6 bases, with 15 bases spanning the gap. The CDR3, as DNA: TGCGCCAGCAGCCTCAGGGATCAATGGGCCGGGGAGCTGTTTTTT. Protein sequence: CASSLRDQWAGELFF.

The chain employs TRBV6-5 and TRBJ1-1; no definite D call. Trimming stripped 6 bases from V and 3 bases from J, with 11 bases between. Germline V CDR1 and CDR2: MNHEY, SVGAGI. The CDR3 covers 13 residues. The CDR3 region is CASRHGAYTEAFF. In DNA form, the CDR3 reads TGTGCCAGCAGACACGGAGCCTACACTGAAGCTTTCTTT.

This clone was picked up a small number of times. The chain recombines TRBV7-9 with TRBJ1-5; no definite D call. CDR1 SEHNR and CDR2 FQNEAQ come from the germline V gene (reference sequence). This CDR3 has 13 amino acids. V lost 5 bases and J lost 6, with 11 bases in between. CDR3 DNA sequence: TGTGCCAGCAGCCTCTACCCGGGTCAGCCCCAGCATTTT. This gives the protein CASSLYPGQPQHF.

This clone was detected only a few times. V usage is TRBV2 and J usage is TRBJ1-2; possibly TRBD1 for D (5 bases). The CDR3 spans 13 residues. V was shortened by 2 bases and J by 6 bases, with 10 bases between the two germline ends. The germline V gene encodes CDR1 SNHLY and CDR2 FYNNEI. CDR3 DNA: TGTGCCAGCAGTGAAACGGGAGGGGATGGCTACACCTTC. As protein: CASSETGGDGYTF.

The V and J genes are TRBV18 and TRBJ1-5, with D possibly matching TRBD1 (5 bases). Looked up from germline, CDR1 is KGHSH and CDR2 is LQKENI. With 0 bases removed from V and 5 bases from J, the gap between germline ends came to 8 bases. This CDR3 is built from 14 residues. In DNA form, the CDR3 reads TGTGCCAGCTCACCACCAGGGGAGGATCAGCCCCAGCATTTT. This sequence encodes CASSPPGEDQPQHF.

This clone appeared a few times. The chain carries TRBV15 and TRBJ1-2; TRBD1 agrees at 8 bases. The V segment lost 0 bases and the J segment 5 bases; nucleotides outside the gene matches: 2. CDR3 length equals 14 residues. The V gene's germline CDR1 is LNHNV and CDR2 YYDKDF (reference sequence). The CDR3 nucleotides are TGTGCCACCAGCAGAGATCGACAGGGGTATGGCTACACCTTC. The encoded protein is CATSRDRQGYGYTF. The complete variable domain, with remaining parts taken from reference TRBV15 and TRBJ1-2, reads DAMVIQNPRYQVTQFGKPVTLSCSQTLNHNVMYWYQQKSSQAPKLLFHYYDKDFNNEADTPDNFQSRRPNTSFCFLDIRSPGLGDTAMYLCATSRDRQGYGYTFGSGTRLTVV.

A few counts support this clone. J is TRBJ2-5 and V is TRBV18, with 10 bases that match TRBD1. The CDR3 runs to 13 residues. The junction had 6 bases not matched to a gene; V was cut back by 3 bases and J by 11 bases. Germline CDR1 is KGHSH and CDR2 is LQKENI. The CDR3 protein is CASSPGTGEEQYF. In DNA form, the CDR3 reads TGTGCCAGCTCACCGGGGACAGGGGAAGAGCAGTACTTC.

This clone was seen a handful of times. This chain links TRBV5-4 with TRBJ2-5; perhaps TRBD2 as D (7 bases). Trimming cost V 2 bases and J 2 bases, with 16 bases left between them. The CDR3 covers 16 residues. Germline V gene lookup returns CDR1 SGHNT and CDR2 YYREEE (reference sequence). The CDR3 reads CASSFGGGALQETQYF. The DNA of the CDR3 is TGTGCCAGCAGCTTTGGAGGGGGGGCGCTACAAGAGACCCAGTACTTC.

The chain links TRBV5-1 to TRBJ1-2; 10 positions match TRBD1. After removal of 0 bases from V and 0 bases from J, the junction contained 8 bases not matched to a gene. This CDR3 comprises 18 residues. Germline V lookup: CDR1 SGHRS, CDR2 YFSETQ. Here the CDR3 reads CASSLAGTGAPANYGYTF. The CDR3, as DNA: TGCGCCAGCAGCTTGGCCGGGACAGGGGCTCCAGCTAACTATGGCTACACCTTC. The whole variable domain, remainder taken from reference TRBV5-1 and TRBJ1-2, is KAGVTQTPRYLIKTRGQQVTLSCSPISGHRSVSWYQQTPGQGLQFLFEYFSETQRNKGNFPGRFSGRQFSNSRSEMNVSTLELGDSALYLCASSLAGTGAPANYGYTFGSGTRLTVV.

V and J are TRBV28 and TRBJ2-5; D is undetermined. CDR1 is MDHEN, CDR2 SYDVKM, per germline. The CDR3 has 13 amino acids. Trimming shortened V by 3 bases and J by 4 bases, and 9 bases separated the two germline ends. CDR3 residues: CASSLGVIETQYF. The CDR3 DNA follows: TGTGCCAGCAGTTTGGGCGTAATAGAGACCCAGTACTTC.

The gene calls are TRBV4-1 and TRBJ2-7; D is uncertain. Germline-derived CDR1 and CDR2 are MGHRA and YSYEKL. V lost 4 bases, J lost 0 bases, and 7 bases lay in between. This CDR3 region has 13 residues. CDR3 sequence reads: CASSLEPSYEQYF. CDR3 in DNA: TGCGCCAGCAGCCTTGAGCCCTCCTACGAGCAGTACTTC.

There are many counts of this clone. This chain joins TRBV23-1 and TRBJ1-2; possible D gene TRBD1, 6 bases. TRBV23-1 is marked as an open reading frame, function uncertain. The ends were cut back, 3 bases at V and 7 bases at J, with 15 bases in the middle. This CDR3 contains 14 residues. The DNA for the CDR3 is TGCGCCAGCAGTCATACAGGGTTATGCCTTGGCTACACCTTC. Translation gives CASSHTGLCLGYTF.

Ten or more counts support this clone. The CDR3 sequence: CASEPGGTDTQYF. CDR3 coding DNA: TGTGCCAGCGAACCGGGGGGCACAGATACGCAGTATTTT. The chain has TRBV14 and TRBJ2-3, with D possibly TRBD2 on 6 matching bases. Deletions cut 8 bases from V and 1 base from J, with 10 bases between. Looked up from germline, CDR1 is SGHDN and CDR2 is FVKESK. This CDR3 is built from 13 residues.

The CDR3 coding sequence is TGTGCCAGCAGCTTAAAAAGGTTTACAGGGAATTCACCCCTCCACTTT. Its translation: CASSLKRFTGNSPLHF. The J gene is TRBJ1-6, the V gene TRBV11-2, with D perhaps TRBD1 (6 bases). From germline, CDR1 is SGHAT and CDR2 FQNNGV. With 2 bases removed from V and 7 bases from J, the gap between germline ends came to 15 bases. The length of the CDR3 is 16 residues.

This chain connects TRBV5-1 to TRBJ2-1; the D gene is possibly TRBD2 (6 bases). The CDR3 runs to 16 residues. The V end lost 4 bases, the J end lost 4 bases, and 18 bases lay between the germline ends. CDR1 and CDR2 (germline): SGHRS, YFSETQ. In DNA form, the CDR3 reads TGCGCCAGCAGCCCGGACCCGGGACTTTTTTACAATGAGCAGTTCTTC. Protein: CASSPDPGLFYNEQFF.

The chain is built from TRBV15 and TRBJ2-1, with 10 bases aligning to TRBD2. Germline lookup yields CDR1 LNHNV and CDR2 YYDKDF (reference sequence). J lost 7 bases, V lost 9 bases, and 12 bases had no gene match. CDR3 length: 15 amino acids. CDR3 sequence: CATNDPSGGLNEQFF. The CDR3, as DNA: TGTGCCACAAACGATCCTAGCGGGGGACTTAATGAGCAGTTCTTC.

This chain links TRBV9 with TRBJ2-5; 9 bases are shared with TRBD1. V was clipped by 3 bases and J by 4 bases; unmatched bases: 7. The CDR3 sequence is 15 residues long. Germline V CDR1 and CDR2: SGDLS, YYNGEE. The CDR3, as DNA: TGTGCCAGCAGCGCGGGACAGGGTTTTGTAGAGACCCAGTACTTC. As protein: CASSAGQGFVETQYF.

This clone was recorded a few times. The V call is TRBV6-5, the J call TRBJ1-4, with D unclear. The germline CDR1 and CDR2 sequences are MNHEY and SVGAGI. V was clipped by 2 bases and J by 7 bases, with 11 bases between them. The CDR3 runs 14 residues. CDR3 DNA: TGTGCCAGCAGTTACGGGTTGAGCGGTGAAAAACTGTTTTTT. It codes for CASSYGLSGEKLFF.

This clone turned up a few times. The chain has TRBV29-1 and TRBJ2-1; the match to TRBD2 covers 7 bases. The CDR3 consists of 13 residues. Germline trimming cut 8 bases from V and 9 bases from J; bases unmatched to any gene: 13. Germline V gene sequence: CDR1 SQVTM, CDR2 ANQGSEA. CDR3 in amino acids: CSLSREGTGEQFF. The DNA of the CDR3 is TGCAGCCTAAGCAGGGAGGGCACTGGTGAGCAGTTCTTC.

This clone was seen more than once but under ten times. The chain joins TRBV7-6 to TRBJ1-2; D gene unclear. The ends were cut back, 5 bases at V and 4 bases at J, with 11 bases in the middle. Germline assignment: CDR1 SGHVS and CDR2 FNYEAQ. The CDR3 is 13 residues long. CDR3 DNA: TGTGCCAGCAGCCCCGATGAGTTCTATGGCTACACCTTC. Translation: CASSPDEFYGYTF.

This clone occurred a few times. This sequence joins TRBV5-1 and TRBJ2-1; 11 bases fit TRBD1. CDR3 length equals 15 residues. Unmatched junction bases numbered 6, after V lost 4 bases and J lost 6 bases. Germline CDR1 and CDR2: SGHRS and YFSETQ. Written as DNA, the CDR3 is TGCGCCAGCAGCAACCCCGGGACAGGGGGCAATGAGCAGTTCTTC. Amino acids: CASSNPGTGGNEQFF.

This clone was picked up a small number of times. The genes are TRBV7-2 and TRBJ2-1; possible D gene TRBD1, 6 bases. V was shortened by 3 bases and J by 6 bases, with 12 bases between the two germline ends. This CDR3 region has 14 residues. Germline V gene data show CDR1 as SGHTA and CDR2 as FQGNSA. As DNA, the CDR3 is TGTGCCAGCAGCTTTGGACAGCCTGTCAATGAGCAGTTCTTC. This sequence encodes CASSFGQPVNEQFF.